This T cell receptor (beta chain) appears in the sequencing data of a study of blood T cell repertoires in COVID-19. Study as a whole: The United States, Italy and Spain were the sources of the acute and convalescent COVID-19 samples.

With V trimmed by 10 bases and J by 15 bases, 18 bases remained unmatched. Germline V gene data show CDR1 as MNHEY and CDR2 as SVGAGI. This CDR3 comprises 13 residues. Data came from immunoSEQ multiplex PCR; TCRdb stores just in-frame clones and leaves some out. The sample carries more than 85,000 clones, approximately 90% recorded once. This chain uses TRBV6-5 with TRBJ2-1, with 7 bases identical to TRBD1. The receptor was derived from a man aged 50 to 60 with active COVID-19. The sample taken for sequencing was peripheral blood. The CDR3 DNA is TGTGCCACCCTAGACAGGGCGCGGATTCGGTGGTTCTTC. Its protein is CATLDRARIRWFF.